This T cell receptor beta chain was sequenced during a study of technical replicates of blood from a handful of donors. The CDR3 has 13 amino acids. The ends lost 5 bases at V and 10 bases at J; junction bases unmatched: 10. Germline assignment: CDR1 SGHDT and CDR2 YYEEEE. Produced via immunoSEQ multiplex PCR; TCRdb's table is partial and in-frame only. Altogether some 49,000 clones are present, 92% being singletons, with the ten largest covering less than 5%. The chain uses TRBV5-6 and TRBJ2-7, with 9 nucleotides matching TRBD1. This TCR came from a human donor in good health. Some clones in this sample may be carry-over from other donors' samples. Sequencing input: PBMCs. The CDR3 here is CASRPGTGLFQYF. The CDR3 nucleotides read TGTGCCAGCAGGCCCGGGACAGGGTTATTTCAGTACTTC.